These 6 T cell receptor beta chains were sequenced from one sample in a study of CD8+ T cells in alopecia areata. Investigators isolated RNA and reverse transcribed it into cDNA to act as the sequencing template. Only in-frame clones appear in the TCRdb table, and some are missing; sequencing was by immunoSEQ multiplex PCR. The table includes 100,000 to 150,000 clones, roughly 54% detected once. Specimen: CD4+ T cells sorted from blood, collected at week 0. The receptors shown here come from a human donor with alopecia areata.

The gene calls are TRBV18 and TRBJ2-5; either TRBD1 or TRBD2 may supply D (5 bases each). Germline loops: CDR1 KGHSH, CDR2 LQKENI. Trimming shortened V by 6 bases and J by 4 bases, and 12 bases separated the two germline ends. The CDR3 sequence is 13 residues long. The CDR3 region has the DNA TGTGCCAGCTCGTTCGAGAGGGGAGAGACCCAGTACTTC. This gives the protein CASSFERGETQYF.

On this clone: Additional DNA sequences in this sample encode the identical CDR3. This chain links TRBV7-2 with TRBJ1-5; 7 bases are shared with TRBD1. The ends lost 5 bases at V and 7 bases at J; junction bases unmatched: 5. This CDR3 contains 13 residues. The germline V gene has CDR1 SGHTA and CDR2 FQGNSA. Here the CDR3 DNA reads TGTGCCAGCAGCCCCGACAGGGTCCAGCCCCAGCATTTT. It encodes CASSPDRVQPQHF.

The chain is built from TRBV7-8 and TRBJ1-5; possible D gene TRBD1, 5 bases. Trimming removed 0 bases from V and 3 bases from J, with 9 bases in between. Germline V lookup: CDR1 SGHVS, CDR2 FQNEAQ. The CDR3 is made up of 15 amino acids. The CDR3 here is CASSLATDPNQPQHF. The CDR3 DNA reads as TGTGCCAGCAGCTTAGCGACAGATCCCAATCAGCCCCAGCATTTT.

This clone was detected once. CDR3 DNA sequence: TGTGCCAGCAGACAGGGGGGTCAGCCCCAGCATTTT. Amino acid sequence: CASRQGGQPQHF. The chain links TRBV6-5 to TRBJ1-5; 8 nucleotides match TRBD1. Trimming cost V 6 bases and J 6 bases; bases outside gene matches: 1. The CDR3 has 12 amino acids. Per the germline V gene, CDR1 is MNHEY and CDR2 is SVGAGI.

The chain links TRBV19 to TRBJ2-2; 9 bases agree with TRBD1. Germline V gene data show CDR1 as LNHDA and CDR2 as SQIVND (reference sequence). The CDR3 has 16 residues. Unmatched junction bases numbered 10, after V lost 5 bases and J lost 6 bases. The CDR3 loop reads CASSRPGTGKAGELFF. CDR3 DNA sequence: TGTGCCAGTAGTCGTCCCGGGACAGGGAAAGCCGGGGAGCTGTTTTTT.

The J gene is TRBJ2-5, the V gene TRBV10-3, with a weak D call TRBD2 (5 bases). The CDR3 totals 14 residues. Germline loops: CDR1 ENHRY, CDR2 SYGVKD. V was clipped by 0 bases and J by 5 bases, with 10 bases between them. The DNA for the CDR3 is TGTGCCATCAGTGAGTCGATACTAGGCGAGACCCAGTACTTC. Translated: CAISESILGETQYF.